Shown below are 10 T cell receptor beta chains from a single sample sequenced in a study of T cell clonality in common variable immunodeficiency. The method was immunoSEQ multiplex PCR; TCRdb's version includes in-frame clones alone and lacks a portion of them. The repertoire has about 37,000 clones, none seen only once; the ten largest take over 0.95%. Material: peripheral blood mononuclear cells. The receptors stem from a person aged 18-69 years in good health.

This clone has a count of ten or more. The read gets to within 3 residues of the CDR3 end, and the germline J gene fills in the rest. The chain is built from TRBV2 and TRBJ1-1, with 7 bases lining up with TRBD1. Looked up from germline, CDR1 is SNHLY and CDR2 is FYNNEI. Trimming at V came to 8 bases and at J to 1 base, leaving 10 bases not matched to a gene. CDR3 length: 15 residues. CDR3 region: CASRQGPGSNTEAFF. Incomplete CDR3 DNA: TGTGCCAGCCGACAGGGCCCCGGATCGAACACTGAA. Drawing the rest from reference TRBV2 and TRBJ1-1, the complete variable domain is EPEVTQTPSHQVTQMGQEVILRCVPISNHLYFYWYRQILGQKVEFLVSFYNNEISEKSEIFDDQFSVERPDGSNFTLKIRSTKLEDSAMYFCASRQGPGSNTEAFFGQGTRLTVV.

The sample holds many counts of this clone. The read halts 3 residues ahead of the CDR3 end, with the missing end drawn from the germline J gene. The chain is built from TRBV5-1 and TRBJ1-1; D remains ambiguous. Germline lookup yields CDR1 SGHRS and CDR2 YFSETQ. Trimming removed 4 bases at V and 6 bases at J, with 13 bases between. This CDR3 has 13 residues. The chain's CDR3 is CASSRREGAEAFF. The sequenced part of the CDR3 DNA is TGCGCCAGCAGCCGCCGTGAGGGCGCTGAA.

In its sample, this clone was seen many times. The read comes to an end 3 residues before the CDR3 does, leaving the germline J gene to fill in the end. This sequence joins TRBV19 and TRBJ1-2, with unresolved D. Germline CDR1 reads LNHDA; CDR2 reads SQIVND (reference sequence). This CDR3 spans 13 amino acids. The V end was cut by 3 bases, the J end by 1 base, with 6 bases between. The part of the CDR3 DNA that was read is TGTGCCAGTAGTATGGGCAGTAACTATGGC. This gives the protein CASSMGSNYG. The full CDR3 is CASSMGSNYGYTF.

This clone was counted at least ten times. Incomplete CDR3 DNA: TGCGCCAGCAGCCATCAGCTTAGCGGGAGATACGAG. It translates to CASSHQLSGRYE. The entire CDR3 sequence reads CASSHQLSGRYEQYF. The chain is built from TRBV4-1 and TRBJ2-7; TRBD2 agrees at 9 bases. The sequenced fragment ends 3 residues before the CDR3 boundary, so the rest is inferred from the germline J gene. V was clipped by 3 bases and J by 4 bases; unmatched bases: 7. CDR3 length equals 15 residues. Looked up from germline, CDR1 is MGHRA and CDR2 is YSYEKL.

There are many counts of this clone. Sequencing ends 3 residues short of the CDR3 end; the germline J gene provides the rest. The rearrangement uses TRBV7-9 and TRBJ2-7, with D maybe TRBD1 (5 bases). The CDR3 is 13 amino acids. Trimming shortened V by 2 bases and J by 5 bases, and 10 bases separated the two germline ends. In germline, CDR1 is SEHNR, CDR2 FQNEAQ (reference sequence). Partial CDR3 DNA: TGTGCCAGCAGCTTATCAGGGCGGAACGAG. This gives the protein CASSLSGRNE. The full CDR3 is CASSLSGRNEQYF.

This clone was seen many times. The read stops 3 residues short of the end of the CDR3; the missing end is completed from the germline J gene. The V gene is TRBV19, the J gene TRBJ2-7, with D possibly TRBD1 on 6 matching bases. Trimming removed 6 bases from V and 6 bases from J, with 18 bases in between. The CDR3 loop spans 14 amino acids. CDR1 LNHDA and CDR2 SQIVND come from the germline V gene (reference sequence). The sequenced CDR3 bases are TGTGCCAGTAGGACGTTCAGGGGATCGGGCGAG. Translation: CASRTFRGSGE. The complete CDR3 sequence is CASRTFRGSGEQYF.

This clone was seen many times. Read coverage stops 3 residues before the CDR3 terminus; the germline J gene supplies the remainder. The chain couples TRBV30 to TRBJ1-3; D gene ambiguous. Trimming stripped 2 bases from V and 4 bases from J, with 3 bases between. This CDR3 spans 11 amino acids. Germline V gives CDR1 GTSNPN, CDR2 SVGIG (reference sequence). CDR3: CAWSSGNTIYF. The covered CDR3 bases are TGTGCCTGGAGTTCAGGAAACACC.

This clone was seen repeatedly, ten times or more. One end of the junction varies from germline; a read error may be responsible. The sequence runs out 3 residues before the end of the CDR3; the remainder is reconstructed from the germline J gene. The V call is TRBV4-2, the J call TRBJ2-3; a possible D gene is TRBD2 (6 bases). Looked up from germline, CDR1 is LGHNA and CDR2 is YNFKEQ. This CDR3 is built from 17 residues. The part of the CDR3 DNA that was read is TGCGCCAGCAGCCAAGGTCCCGCCGGGGGAGGCACAGATGCG. Translated, it gives CASSQGPAGGGTDA. The full CDR3 is CASSQGPAGGGTDAQYF.

This clone was picked up many times. The CDR3 end falls 3 residues outside the read, so it is completed with the germline J gene. The chain has TRBV27 and TRBJ2-2; a weak D match, TRBD1 (6 bases). Germline V gene lookup returns CDR1 MNHEY and CDR2 SMNVEV (reference sequence). V was trimmed by 1 base and J by 3 bases, leaving 9 bases between them. The CDR3 consists of 15 residues. CDR3 residues: CASSLLQGYTGELFF. The CDR3 bases that were read are TGTGCCAGCAGTTTATTACAGGGCTACACCGGGGAG.

Many counts were recorded for this clone. Read coverage stops 3 residues before the CDR3 terminus; the germline J gene supplies the remainder. This chain joins TRBV6-1 and TRBJ1-1; TRBD1 matches at 7 bases. The V and J ends lost 2 bases and 5 bases, in that order; junction bases with no gene match: 11. The CDR3 is 16 amino acids. Germline V gene data show CDR1 as MNHNS and CDR2 as SASEGT. The CDR3 DNA, read in part, is TGTGCCAGCAGTGAATTGGTCAGGGGGATTCGGACTGAA. Its translation: CASSELVRGIRTE. The full CDR3 protein is CASSELVRGIRTEAFF.